These 31 T cell receptor beta chains were sequenced from one sample in a study of cytomegalovirus exposure and HLA in healthy donors. It was with 60 Vbeta and 13 Jbeta primers that the PCR ran. The assay was immunoSEQ multiplex PCR, and TCRdb's table has in-frame clones only and misses some. The sample yields over 110,000 clones, about 76% seen once. The sequenced sample was PBMCs. Receptors were obtained from a female donor in good health and CMV-seronegative.

CDR3 nucleotide sequence: TGTGCCAGCAGCTCCTTTTTCGGGGAGGCCTACGAGCAGTACTTC. Translating it yields CASSSFFGEAYEQYF. The rearrangement joins TRBV11-2 to TRBJ2-7; possibly TRBD2 for D (6 bases). Germline CDR1 is SGHAT and CDR2 is FQNNGV. The CDR3 loop spans 15 amino acids. V was trimmed by 4 bases and J by 2 bases, leaving 15 bases between them.

The chain employs TRBV5-4 and TRBJ1-2, with TRBD1 as a possible D gene (5 bases). The CDR3 has 13 amino acids. In germline, CDR1 is SGHNT, CDR2 YYREEE (reference sequence). The V end was cut by 4 bases, the J end by 4 bases, with 11 bases between. CDR3 sequence: CASSLEGLYGYTF. CDR3 sequence (DNA): TGTGCCAGCAGCCTGGAGGGACTCTATGGCTACACCTTC. Based on the CDR3 plus reference TRBV5-4 and TRBJ1-2, the full variable domain is ETGVTQSPTHLIKTRGQQVTLRCSSQSGHNTVSWYQQALGQGPQFIFQYYREEENGRGNFPPRFSGLQFPNYSSELNVNALELDDSALYLCASSLEGLYGYTFGSGTRLTVV.

The chain carries TRBV27 and TRBJ2-1, with D possibly being TRBD2 (5 bases). Trimming removed 5 bases from V and 9 bases from J, with 17 bases in between. Germline-derived CDR1 and CDR2 are MNHEY and SMNVEV (reference sequence). The CDR3 is 14 residues long. The CDR3 nucleotides read TGTGCCAGCAGTCCGGACCCCCTTGGAGGTGAGCAGTTCTTC. Translation: CASSPDPLGGEQFF.

Here the CDR3 reads CASSPRPQHNEQFF. The CDR3 DNA reads as TGTGCCAGCTCACCACGTCCACAACACAATGAGCAGTTCTTC. The rearrangement links TRBV18 to TRBJ2-1; D remains ambiguous. Germline values: CDR1 KGHSH, CDR2 LQKENI. V was trimmed by 1 base and J by 5 bases, leaving 9 bases between them. The CDR3 has 14 amino acids.

V usage is TRBV5-1 and J usage is TRBJ2-3; 8 bases line up with TRBD2. Germline V gives CDR1 SGHRS, CDR2 YFSETQ. J gave up 2 bases and V 8 bases, and 10 bases lay outside the gene matches. This CDR3 contains 15 residues. CDR3 protein: CASTEAGVDTDTQYF. Here the CDR3 DNA reads TGCGCCAGTACCGAAGCGGGAGTTGACACAGATACGCAGTATTTT.

This clone has just one count. The chain combines TRBV12-2 with TRBJ1-5; the table's D gene call, TRBD1, was not cross checked with the DNA. TRBV12-2 represents a pseudogene. CDR3 length: 16 residues. The CDR3 DNA sequence: TGTGCAAGTCGCCTAGAGACAGCTTATAGCAATCAGCCCCAGCATTTT. This codes for CASRLETAYSNQPQHF.

The rearrangement joins TRBV27 to TRBJ2-3; TRBD2 matches at 13 bases. Germline assignment: CDR1 MNHEY and CDR2 SMNVEV (reference sequence). J was trimmed by 10 bases and V by 4 bases; bases with no gene match: 11. This CDR3 is 16 amino acids long. CDR3 nucleotide sequence: TGTGCCAGCAGTTCCCCCCTCAGGACTAGCGGGAGATCGCAGTATTTT. This codes for CASSSPLRTSGRSQYF.

This chain links TRBV9 with TRBJ2-7; 7 positions match TRBD1. V dropped 4 bases and J dropped 4; count of bases not matched to a gene: 8. The CDR3 is 14 residues long. The V gene's germline CDR1 is SGDLS and CDR2 YYNGEE. The CDR3 spells CASSLRQGGYEQYF. In DNA form, the CDR3 reads TGTGCCAGCAGCTTGAGACAGGGTGGTTACGAGCAGTACTTC.

The rearrangement uses TRBV6-5 and TRBJ2-2; perhaps TRBD1 as D (6 bases). The V end was cut by 5 bases, the J end by 6 bases, with 16 bases between. CDR3 size: 15 residues. CDR1 and CDR2 (germline): MNHEY, SVGAGI. The CDR3 reads CASSRNRVSPGELFF. The CDR3 coding sequence is TGTGCCAGCAGTAGAAACAGGGTTAGTCCCGGGGAGCTGTTTTTT.

This sequence joins TRBV6-1 and TRBJ2-7; 8 bases map to TRBD1. Trimming at V came to 8 bases and at J to 6 bases, leaving 9 bases not matched to a gene. CDR1 is MNHNS and CDR2 is SASEGT in the germline V gene. There are 13 residues in the CDR3. The CDR3 here is CASGQWQGAEQYF. CDR3 DNA: TGTGCCAGCGGCCAGTGGCAGGGGGCCGAGCAGTACTTC.

A few counts support this clone. The V and J genes are TRBV7-9 and TRBJ2-7; D is possibly TRBD2 (6 bases). Germline values: CDR1 SEHNR, CDR2 FQNEAQ (reference sequence). The length of the CDR3 is 13 residues. V lost 3 bases and J lost 3, with 9 bases in between. The CDR3 sequence is CASSFGGNYEQYF. CDR3 DNA sequence: TGTGCCAGCAGCTTTGGAGGGAACTACGAGCAGTACTTC.

The count of this clone is one. V usage is TRBV11-2 and J usage is TRBJ2-1; D remains ambiguous. With 2 bases removed from V and 8 bases from J, the gap between germline ends came to 13 bases. Germline CDR1 is SGHAT and CDR2 is FQNNGV. The CDR3 has 14 residues. The CDR3 sequence is CASSLSGSMDEQFF. CDR3 in DNA: TGTGCCAGCAGCTTATCTGGTAGCATGGATGAGCAGTTCTTC.

The gene calls are TRBV7-2 and TRBJ2-5, with 10 bases lining up with TRBD2. The CDR3 sequence is 17 residues long. Germline V lookup: CDR1 SGHTA, CDR2 FQGNSA. Trimming took 3 bases from V and 4 from J; bases not matched to a gene: 11. The CDR3 sequence: CASSFKTSGRVGETQYF. CDR3 DNA: TGTGCCAGCAGCTTCAAAACCAGCGGGAGGGTGGGAGAGACCCAGTACTTC.

The rearrangement joins TRBV28 to TRBJ1-2, with D unresolved. The CDR3 covers 14 residues. Germline V CDR1 and CDR2: MDHEN, SYDVKM. Trimming stripped 6 bases from V and 4 bases from J, with 15 bases between. For the CDR3, the DNA is TGTGCCAGCAGCTCCCCCAGCGGGCTCTATGGCTACACCTTC. Translated: CASSSPSGLYGYTF.

This clone was counted between two and nine times. The chain combines TRBV2 with TRBJ1-4, with 8 bases that match TRBD1. The CDR3 has 15 residues. The ends lost 7 bases at V and 4 bases at J; junction bases unmatched: 8. Germline-derived CDR1 and CDR2 are SNHLY and FYNNEI. CDR3 region: CASTEDRGVNEKLFF. The CDR3 nucleotides read TGTGCCAGCACCGAAGACAGGGGCGTTAATGAAAAACTGTTTTTT.

The chain recombines TRBV11-2 with TRBJ2-2, with D maybe TRBD1 (6 bases). V gave up 3 bases and J gave up 3 bases, with 8 bases separating them. The germline V gene encodes CDR1 SGHAT and CDR2 FQNNGV. The CDR3 consists of 14 residues. The CDR3 DNA reads as TGTGCCAGCAGCTTGCGGACAGACACCGGGGAGCTGTTTTTT. Its protein is CASSLRTDTGELFF.

The chain combines TRBV7-9 with TRBJ2-3, with 9 bases that match TRBD2. The CDR3 is 19 residues long. The germline gives CDR1 SEHNR, CDR2 FQNEAQ (reference sequence). V was clipped by 2 bases and J by 1 base; unmatched bases: 13. For the CDR3, the DNA is TGTGCCAGCAGCTTAACGGAACTAGCGGGCCCGAGGGGCACAGATACGCAGTATTTT. Its protein is CASSLTELAGPRGTDTQYF.

The chain links TRBV9 to TRBJ2-7; 8 bases map to TRBD2. V shed 5 bases and J 1 base; nucleotides not matched to a gene: 5. This CDR3 contains 14 residues. Germline lookup yields CDR1 SGDLS and CDR2 YYNGEE. CDR3 bases: TGTGCCAGCAGTCTAGCGGGCGGGTCCTACGAGCAGTACTTC. Amino acids: CASSLAGGSYEQYF.

The chain employs TRBV27 and TRBJ2-7; possible D gene TRBD2, 6 bases. Germline lookup yields CDR1 MNHEY and CDR2 SMNVEV (reference sequence). V was clipped by 6 bases and J by 4 bases, with 16 bases between them. The CDR3 runs 14 residues. CDR3 bases: TGTGCCAGCAGACAGAATCTAGGAGGGTACGAGCAGTACTTC. It translates to CASRQNLGGYEQYF.

The chain couples TRBV6-5 to TRBJ2-2; TRBD1 agrees at 10 bases. The CDR3 has 14 amino acids. Germline V gene data show CDR1 as MNHEY and CDR2 as SVGAGI. V shed 7 bases and J 5 bases; nucleotides not matched to a gene: 4. DNA of the CDR3: TGTGCCAGCAAGGACAGGGGGGTTACCGGGGAGCTGTTTTTT. Protein sequence: CASKDRGVTGELFF.

The sample holds a few counts of this clone. The chain has TRBV25-1 and TRBJ1-5; perhaps TRBD1 as D (6 bases). The ends were cut back, 6 bases at V and 8 bases at J, with 17 bases in the middle. Germline values: CDR1 MGHDK, CDR2 SYGVNS. This CDR3 has 14 amino acids. The CDR3 sequence is CASRPQKPGEPQHF. In nucleotides, the CDR3 is TGTGCCAGCAGGCCCCAGAAGCCAGGGGAGCCCCAGCATTTT.

Written as DNA, the CDR3 is TGTGCCAGCAGTTCACAGGGAAATAACACTGAAGCTTTCTTT. Its translation: CASSSQGNNTEAFF. This chain connects TRBV28 to TRBJ1-1, with D perhaps matching TRBD1 (6 bases). CDR3 length: 14 residues. CDR1 and CDR2 from the germline V gene are MDHEN and SYDVKM. With 4 bases removed from V and 2 bases from J, the gap between germline ends came to 11 bases.

The rearrangement links TRBV11-2 to TRBJ2-7; TRBD1 matches at 9 bases. The CDR3 totals 15 residues. J gave up 1 base and V 1 base, and 2 bases lay outside the gene matches. The germline V gene has CDR1 SGHAT and CDR2 FQNNGV. The CDR3 nucleotides read TGTGCCAGCAGCTTAGGGACAGGGGAATCCTACGAGCAGTACTTC. This encodes CASSLGTGESYEQYF.

The genes are TRBV5-1 and TRBJ1-2; 11 bases are a match to TRBD1. Trimming at V came to 4 bases and at J to 2 bases, leaving 7 bases not matched to a gene. CDR1 and CDR2 from the germline V gene are SGHRS and YFSETQ. This CDR3 is 16 amino acids long. The DNA of the CDR3 is TGCGCCAGCAGCACGGGACAGGGGGTCGGAAACTATGGCTACACCTTC. This gives the protein CASSTGQGVGNYGYTF.

The gene calls are TRBV11-2 and TRBJ1-4, with 8 bases matching TRBD1. V lost 6 bases and J lost 7; bases outside the gene matches: 10. CDR3 length equals 15 residues. Germline values: CDR1 SGHAT, CDR2 FQNNGV. This CDR3 is CASSSSGGAGEKLFF. For the CDR3, the DNA is TGTGCCAGCAGTTCCTCAGGGGGCGCGGGTGAAAAACTGTTTTTT. Looking up the rest from reference TRBV11-2 and TRBJ1-4 gives the full variable domain: EAGVAQSPRYKIIEKRQSVAFWCNPISGHATLYWYQQILGQGPKLLIQFQNNGVVDDSQLPKDRFSAERLKGVDSTLKIQPAKLEDSAVYLCASSSSGGAGEKLFFGSGTQLSVL.

The chain carries TRBV5-5 and TRBJ1-1; 7 bases match TRBD1. Germline-derived CDR1 and CDR2 are SGHKS and YYEKEE (reference sequence). Unmatched junction bases numbered 11, after V lost 4 bases and J lost 5 bases. The CDR3 totals 15 residues. CDR3 DNA sequence: TGTGCCAGCAGCCGTTCGGACAGGCCAAAAACTGAAGCTTTCTTT. This sequence encodes CASSRSDRPKTEAFF.

This rearrangement joins TRBV6-1 to TRBJ2-2; the match to TRBD1 covers 7 bases. Trimming cost V 6 bases and J 3 bases; bases outside gene matches: 7. The CDR3 consists of 15 residues. The germline CDR1 and CDR2 sequences are MNHNS and SASEGT. CDR3 bases: TGTGCCAGCAGCATAACAGGGGTGTACACCGGGGAGCTGTTTTTT. This gives the protein CASSITGVYTGELFF.

This clone turned up a few times. Written as DNA, the CDR3 is TGTGCCAGCTCCCGAGACTACTACGAGCAGTACTTC. This gives the protein CASSRDYYEQYF. The chain is built from TRBV18 and TRBJ2-7; perhaps TRBD2 as D (5 bases). V lost 6 bases to trimming and J lost 3 bases, with 9 bases between them. The CDR3 loop spans 12 amino acids. In germline, CDR1 is KGHSH, CDR2 LQKENI.

V usage is TRBV6-5 and J usage is TRBJ1-1, with D uncertain. Germline values: CDR1 MNHEY, CDR2 SVGAGI. The CDR3 is made up of 15 amino acids. V was cut by 0 bases and J by 0 bases, with 8 bases left in between. CDR3 nucleotides: TGTGCCAGCAGTTACTCGTCCCAAATGAACACTGAAGCTTTCTTT. It specifies CASSYSSQMNTEAFF.

V is TRBV11-2 and J is TRBJ1-1, with D tentatively TRBD1 (6 bases). The V and J ends lost 3 bases and 1 base respectively, with 18 bases between them. The CDR3 runs to 17 residues. CDR1 is SGHAT, CDR2 FQNNGV, per germline. The CDR3 DNA is TGTGCCAGCAGCTTCAGGGGCACCCGGGCGGCGAACACTGAAGCTTTCTTT. Protein: CASSFRGTRAANTEAFF.

The chain links TRBV9 to TRBJ2-1; no definite D call. V lost 0 bases, J lost 5 bases, and 6 bases lay in between. CDR3 length equals 13 residues. Per germline, CDR1 SGDLS and CDR2 YYNGEE. CDR3 sequence reads: CASSVGANNEQFF. As DNA, the CDR3 is TGTGCCAGCAGCGTAGGCGCCAACAATGAGCAGTTCTTC.